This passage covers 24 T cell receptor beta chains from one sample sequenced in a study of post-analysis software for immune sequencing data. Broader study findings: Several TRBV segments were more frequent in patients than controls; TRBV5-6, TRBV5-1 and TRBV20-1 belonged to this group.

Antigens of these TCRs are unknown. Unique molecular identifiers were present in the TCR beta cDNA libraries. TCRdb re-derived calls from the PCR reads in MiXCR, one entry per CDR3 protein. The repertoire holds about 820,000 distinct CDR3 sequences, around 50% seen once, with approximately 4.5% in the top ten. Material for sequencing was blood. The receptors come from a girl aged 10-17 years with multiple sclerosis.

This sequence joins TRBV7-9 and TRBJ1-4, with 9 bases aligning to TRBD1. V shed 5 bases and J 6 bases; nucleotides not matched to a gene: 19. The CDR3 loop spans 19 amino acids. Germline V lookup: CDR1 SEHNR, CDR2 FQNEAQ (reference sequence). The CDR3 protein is CASSDGSLVQGARHEKLFF. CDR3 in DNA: TGTGCCAGCAGCGATGGCTCCCTCGTACAGGGGGCGCGTCATGAAAAACTGTTTTTT.

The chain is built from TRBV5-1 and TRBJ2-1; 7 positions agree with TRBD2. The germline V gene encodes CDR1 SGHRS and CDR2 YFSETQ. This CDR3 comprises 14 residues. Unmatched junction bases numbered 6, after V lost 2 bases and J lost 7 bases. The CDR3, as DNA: TGCGCCAGCAGCTTCGGTCGGGAGGAAAATGAGCAGTTCTTC. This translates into CASSFGREENEQFF.

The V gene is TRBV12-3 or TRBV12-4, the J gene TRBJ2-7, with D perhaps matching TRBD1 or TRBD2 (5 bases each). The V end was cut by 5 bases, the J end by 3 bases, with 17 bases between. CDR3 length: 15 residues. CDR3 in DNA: TGTGCCAGCAGTCTCACTAGGGGTTTGTTCTACGAGCAGTACTTC. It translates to CASSLTRGLFYEQYF.

The CDR3 here is CATSREWGRGDEQYF. CDR3 nucleotides: TGTGCCACCAGCAGAGAGTGGGGGCGCGGCGACGAGCAGTACTTC. This chain links TRBV15 with TRBJ2-7; D might be TRBD1 (6 bases). This CDR3 is built from 15 residues. CDR1 and CDR2 (germline): LNHNV, YYDKDF (reference sequence). With 0 bases removed from V and 5 bases from J, the gap between germline ends came to 14 bases.

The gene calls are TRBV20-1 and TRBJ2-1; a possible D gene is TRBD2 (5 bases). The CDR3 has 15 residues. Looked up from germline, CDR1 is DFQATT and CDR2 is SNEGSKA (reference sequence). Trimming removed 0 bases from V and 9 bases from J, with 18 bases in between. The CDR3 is CSARDPERRTPEQFF. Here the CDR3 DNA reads TGCAGTGCTAGAGATCCCGAGAGGAGGACCCCTGAGCAGTTCTTC.

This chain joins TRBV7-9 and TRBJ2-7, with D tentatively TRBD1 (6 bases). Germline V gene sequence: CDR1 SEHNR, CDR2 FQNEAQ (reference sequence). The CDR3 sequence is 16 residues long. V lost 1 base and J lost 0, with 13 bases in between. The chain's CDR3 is CASSLGTGTFSYEQYF. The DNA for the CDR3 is TGTGCCAGCAGCTTAGGTACAGGGACCTTCTCCTACGAGCAGTACTTC.

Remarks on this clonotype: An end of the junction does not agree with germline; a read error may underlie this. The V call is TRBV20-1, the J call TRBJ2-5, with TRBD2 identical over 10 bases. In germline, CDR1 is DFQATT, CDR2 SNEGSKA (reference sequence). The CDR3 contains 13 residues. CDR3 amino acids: CSARASGGETQYF. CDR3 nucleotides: TGCAGTGCGAGAGCTAGCGGGGGTGAGACCCAGTACTTC.

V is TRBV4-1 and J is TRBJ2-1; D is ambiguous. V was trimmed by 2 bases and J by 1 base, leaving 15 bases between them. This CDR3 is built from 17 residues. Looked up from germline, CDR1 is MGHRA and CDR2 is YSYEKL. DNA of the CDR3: TGCGCCAGCAGCCAACGGGCCACGATGTCTTCCTACAATGAGCAGTTCTTC. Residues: CASSQRATMSSYNEQFF.

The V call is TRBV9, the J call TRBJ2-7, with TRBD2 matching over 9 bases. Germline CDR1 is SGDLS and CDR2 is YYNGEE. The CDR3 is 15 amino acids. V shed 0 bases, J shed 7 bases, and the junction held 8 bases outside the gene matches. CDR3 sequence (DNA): TGTGCCAGCAGCGTAGACGGCGGGAGGGCCGGGGAGCAGTACTTC. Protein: CASSVDGGRAGEQYF.

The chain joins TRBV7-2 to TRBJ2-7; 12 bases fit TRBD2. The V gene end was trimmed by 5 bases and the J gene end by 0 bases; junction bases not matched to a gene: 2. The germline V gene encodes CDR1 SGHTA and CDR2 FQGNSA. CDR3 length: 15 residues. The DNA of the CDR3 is TGTGCCAGCAGCCCTAGCGGGAGGGCCTCCTACGAGCAGTACTTC. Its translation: CASSPSGRASYEQYF.

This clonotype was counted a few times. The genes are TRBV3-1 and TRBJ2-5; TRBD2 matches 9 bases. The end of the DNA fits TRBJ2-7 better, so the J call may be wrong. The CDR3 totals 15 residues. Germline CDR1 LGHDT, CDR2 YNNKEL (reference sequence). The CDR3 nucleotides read TGTGCCAGCAGCCAGGTCGCTAGCGGGGTCGGCGAGCAGTACTTC. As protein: CASSQVASGVGEQYF.

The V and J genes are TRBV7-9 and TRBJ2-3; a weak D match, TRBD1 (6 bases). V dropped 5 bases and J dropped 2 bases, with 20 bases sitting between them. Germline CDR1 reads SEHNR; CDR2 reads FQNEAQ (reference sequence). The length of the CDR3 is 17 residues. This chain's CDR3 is CASSNPPWGPITDTQYF. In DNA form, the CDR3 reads TGTGCCAGCAGCAACCCCCCGTGGGGGCCCATCACAGATACGCAGTATTTT.

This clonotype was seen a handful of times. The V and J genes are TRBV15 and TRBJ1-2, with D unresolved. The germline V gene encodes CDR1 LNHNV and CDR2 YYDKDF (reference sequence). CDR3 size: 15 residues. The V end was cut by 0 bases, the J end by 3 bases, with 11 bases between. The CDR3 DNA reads TGTGCCACCAGCAGAGATCCGGGCAGCGACTATGGCTACACCTTC. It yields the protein CATSRDPGSDYGYTF.

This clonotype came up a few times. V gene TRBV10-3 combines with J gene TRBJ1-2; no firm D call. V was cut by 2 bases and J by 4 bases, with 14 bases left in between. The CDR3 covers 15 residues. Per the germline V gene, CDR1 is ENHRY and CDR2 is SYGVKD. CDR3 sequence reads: CAISEAGSARYGYTF. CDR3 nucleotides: TGTGCCATCAGTGAGGCGGGGTCCGCCCGCTATGGCTACACCTTC.

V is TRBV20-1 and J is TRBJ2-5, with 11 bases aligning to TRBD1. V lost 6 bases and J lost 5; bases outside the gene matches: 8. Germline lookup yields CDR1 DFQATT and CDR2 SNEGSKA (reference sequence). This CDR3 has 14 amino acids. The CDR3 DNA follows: TGCAGTGCCTGGAGGACAGGGGGCCTCGAGACCCAGTACTTC. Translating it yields CSAWRTGGLETQYF.

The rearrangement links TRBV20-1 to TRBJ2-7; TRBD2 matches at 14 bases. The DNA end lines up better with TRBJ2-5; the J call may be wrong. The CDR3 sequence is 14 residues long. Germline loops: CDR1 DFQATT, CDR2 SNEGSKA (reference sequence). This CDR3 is CSGTGLAGGETQYF. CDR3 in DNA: TGCAGTGGCACAGGACTAGCGGGAGGAGAGACCCAGTACTTC.

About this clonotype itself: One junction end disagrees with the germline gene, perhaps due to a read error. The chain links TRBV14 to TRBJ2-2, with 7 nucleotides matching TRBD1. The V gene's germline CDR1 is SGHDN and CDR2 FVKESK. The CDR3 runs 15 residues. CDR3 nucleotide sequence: TGTGCCAGCAGCCCGCAGACAGGGTTCACCGGGGAGCGGTTTTTT. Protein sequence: CASSPQTGFTGERFF.

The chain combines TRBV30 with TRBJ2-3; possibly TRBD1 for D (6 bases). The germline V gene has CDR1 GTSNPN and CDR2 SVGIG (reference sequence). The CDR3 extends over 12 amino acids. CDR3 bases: TGTGCTTCCACAGGGAGCACAGATACGCAGTATTTT. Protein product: CASTGSTDTQYF.

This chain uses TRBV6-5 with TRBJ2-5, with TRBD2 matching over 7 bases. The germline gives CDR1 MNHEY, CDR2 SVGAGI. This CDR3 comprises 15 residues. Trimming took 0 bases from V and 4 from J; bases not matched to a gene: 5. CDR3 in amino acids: CASSYSNAGAETQYF. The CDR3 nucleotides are TGTGCCAGCAGTTACTCGAACGCGGGAGCAGAGACCCAGTACTTC.

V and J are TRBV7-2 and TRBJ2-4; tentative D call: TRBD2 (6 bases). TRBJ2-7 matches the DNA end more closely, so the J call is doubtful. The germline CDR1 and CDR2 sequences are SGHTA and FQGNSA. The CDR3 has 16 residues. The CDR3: CASSRRSGTGAYEQYF. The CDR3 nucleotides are TGTGCCAGCAGCCGCAGGTCCGGGACGGGGGCCTACGAGCAGTACTTC.

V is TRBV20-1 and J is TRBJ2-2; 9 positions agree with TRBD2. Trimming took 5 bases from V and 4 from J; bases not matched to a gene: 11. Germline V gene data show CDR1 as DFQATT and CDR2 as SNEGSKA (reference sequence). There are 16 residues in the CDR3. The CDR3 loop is CSARPTSGRGTGELFF. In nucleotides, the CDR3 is TGCAGTGCTCGTCCTACTAGCGGGCGAGGCACCGGGGAGCTGTTTTTT.

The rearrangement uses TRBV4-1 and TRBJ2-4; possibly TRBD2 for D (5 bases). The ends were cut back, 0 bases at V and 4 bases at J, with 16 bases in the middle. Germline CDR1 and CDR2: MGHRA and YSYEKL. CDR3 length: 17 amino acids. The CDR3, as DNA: TGCGCCAGCAGCCAAGATCTGCGGGCGCAGGTAAAAAACATTCAGTACTTC. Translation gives CASSQDLRAQVKNIQYF.

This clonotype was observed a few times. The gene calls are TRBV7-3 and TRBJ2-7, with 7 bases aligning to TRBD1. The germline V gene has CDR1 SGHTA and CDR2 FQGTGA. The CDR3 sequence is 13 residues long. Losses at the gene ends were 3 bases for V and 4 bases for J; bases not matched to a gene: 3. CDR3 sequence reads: CASSFARGYEQYF. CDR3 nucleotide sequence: TGTGCCAGCAGCTTTGCCAGGGGGTACGAGCAGTACTTC.

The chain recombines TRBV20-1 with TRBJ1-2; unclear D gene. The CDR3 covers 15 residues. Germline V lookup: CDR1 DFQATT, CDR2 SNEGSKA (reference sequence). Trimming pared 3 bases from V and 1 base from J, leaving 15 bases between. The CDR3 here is CSASPLPGSNYGYTF. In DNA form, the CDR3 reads TGCAGTGCTAGTCCTTTACCGGGGAGTAACTATGGCTACACCTTC.